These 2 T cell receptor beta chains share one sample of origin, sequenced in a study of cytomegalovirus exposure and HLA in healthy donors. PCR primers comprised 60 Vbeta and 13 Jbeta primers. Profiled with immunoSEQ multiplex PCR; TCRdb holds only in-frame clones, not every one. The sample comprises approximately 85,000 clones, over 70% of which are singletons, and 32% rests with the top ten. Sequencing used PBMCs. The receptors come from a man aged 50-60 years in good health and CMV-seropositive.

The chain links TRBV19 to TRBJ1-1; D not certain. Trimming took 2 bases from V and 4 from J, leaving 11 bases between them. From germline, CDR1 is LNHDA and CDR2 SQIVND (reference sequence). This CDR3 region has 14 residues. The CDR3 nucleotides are TGTGCCAGTAGTATATGGGGTGGACTCACTGAAGCTTTCTTT. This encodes CASSIWGGLTEAFF.

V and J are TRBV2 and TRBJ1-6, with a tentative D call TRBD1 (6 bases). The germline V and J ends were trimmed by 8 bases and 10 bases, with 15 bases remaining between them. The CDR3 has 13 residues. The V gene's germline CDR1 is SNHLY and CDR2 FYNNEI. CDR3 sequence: CASRPERGSPLHF. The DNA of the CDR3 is TGTGCCAGCCGCCCGGAGAGGGGGTCACCCCTCCACTTT.